This TCR beta chain originates from a study of T cell repertoires in cytomegalovirus infection (dated 2019 in TCRdb). The study in broad terms: Recently identified HLA-C-restricted CMV epitopes, whose presentation resists viral immunomodulation, were targeted by peptide stimulations together with well-studied HLA-B-restricted epitopes. Donor HLA type was relevant to the analysis, as public TCR beta signatures indicated carriage of CMV infection together with the matching HLA type. What the authors observed across the whole study: The ex vivo response was dominated by HLA-C-restricted CMV-specific TCR beta clonotypes, which also provided the single most frequent clonotype in two of eight donors. Carriers of CMV infection plus the relevant HLA type were discriminated by the cumulative frequency of public TCR beta family members in the study cohort and in an independent roughly 400-donor cohort.

In the case of this clonotype: Its target antigen remains unknown. One base away there is no much larger clone; base qualities are not given.

The treatment or condition label, read with the paper, signifies: in vitro stimulation with specific CMV peptide epitopes to enrich CMV-specific T cells. Reads for this sample came from an Illumina HiSeq 1500. Through fastp at Q25 and MiXCR, TCRdb rebuilt clones from the public reads, retaining in-frame beta chains. Merged by CDR3 protein, the rows form single entries marked with the most common genes and DNA. Here the sample has about 900,000 distinct CDR3 sequences; less than 40% occur a single time. Together, the top ten hold 11% to 15% of the sample. V has 6 bases trimmed and J has 5 bases trimmed; junction bases matching no gene number 12. The CDR3 measures 16 amino acids from cysteine to phenylalanine. Solely the CDR3 DNA is kept, with 48 bases framed from the first base. Via the germline V gene (reference sequence), CDR1 is MNHEY and CDR2 SMNVEV.

The chain joins TRBV27 to TRBJ2-5; 10 bases in between match TRBD2. This receptor was taken from a human donor in good health (CMV status not recorded). Some clones in this sample may be carry-over from other donors' samples. Specimen: cultured CD8+ T cells from PBMCs, collected from culture after CMV antigen stimulation. The sequence in DNA is TGTGCCAGCAGCATTAACAGCGGGGGGGCGTGGGAGACCCAGTACTTC. It codes for CASSINSGGAWETQYF.